In its sample, the clone carrying this T cell receptor (beta chain) was seen a few times. Its antigen remains unidentified. The V gene's germline CDR1 is SGHDN and CDR2 FVKESK. The V and J ends lost 2 bases and 4 bases respectively, with 14 bases between them. This CDR3 is 15 amino acids long. The sample is drawn from a study of response to subunit inactivated influenza vaccine. MiXCR, applied by TCRdb to the RT-PCR reads, yields one record per CDR3 protein. The sample has roughly 630,000 distinct CDR3 sequences; 12% to 15% are singletons. Study observations and caveats: There was a suggestion from the authors that each seasonal influenza vaccination recruits few new T cells.

The chain recombines TRBV14 with TRBJ2-5, with TRBD2 as a possible D gene (5 bases). Sequencing was performed on PBMCs from blood, taken 14 days before vaccination. The TCR was taken from a man aged 45 to 65 who received an inactivated influenza vaccine. CDR3 loop: CASSQFGPGRETQYF. CDR3 in DNA: TGTGCCAGCAGCCAATTCGGCCCTGGGAGAGAGACCCAGTACTTC.